This TCR beta chain is from a study of shared clonotypes between healthy human individuals (dated by TCRdb to the early 2020s). Background for the entire study: The cohort comprised a couple of women and three men aged 18 to 49 years. Per donor, three plates each were used for CD4 naive and CD4 memory, two for CD8 naive, and one for CD8 memory. To estimate repertoire size and how much clonotype sharing occurs between individuals, the study deeply sequenced the blood TCR repertoires of roughly 5 healthy adults. To increase sequencing depth and limit assay-specific biases, different laboratories used diverse techniques to prepare libraries and sequence TCR repertoires. Each donor's leukapheresis produced roughly between about 0.85 and 10 billion PBMCs.

The CDR3 runs 15 amino acids, cysteine and phenylalanine included. Solely the CDR3 DNA is kept, with 45 bases framed from the first base. According to the germline V gene (reference sequence), CDR1 reads LNHDA and CDR2 reads SQIVND. Clipping removes 6 bases from V and 6 bases from J, with 6 as the unmatched junction base count. As to this clone: Its antigen target is currently unknown. Base quality data are lacking; no much larger clone is found one base away.

General findings and caveats noted by the study authors: Sharing across four donors was observed for approximately 5% of naive CD4, about 4% of naive CD8, about 2.3% of memory CD4, and about 0.4% of memory CD8 clonotypes. Clonotypes shared by all four sorted-subset donors showed higher generation probabilities than non-shared clonotypes. Based on pairwise subsampling, the degree of clonotype sharing among donors was expected to be affected by sequencing depth. Only blood was sampled, and tissue TCR repertoires likely differ from those in blood. Because the study included a small number of donors, the genetic and exposure-history diversity represented was limited. Larger estimated clonotype richness was generally found for naive subsets than for memory subsets. Rarefaction of sorted-subset datasets indicated incomplete sequencing despite the large sequencing depth.

Using the deep immunoSEQ assay, multiplex PCR amplified TCR CDR3 regions from genomic DNA. Extracted genomic DNA from each cell subset was distributed evenly across all wells of several immunoSEQ 96-well plates, and each plate was treated as a replicate. Each replicate PCR for sorted subsets received about 210 ng genomic DNA, equal to roughly 33,000 T cell genomes. Purified libraries were quantified with a Qubit 3.0 fluorometer, sized on a Bioanalyzer 2100, and re-quantified with the KAPA Library Quantification kit. Every immunoSEQ 96-well plate was sequenced on a dedicated single-read 150-cycle Illumina NextSeq 550 flow cell. The paper's processing steps were these. Because only junctional sequences without quality scores were contained in the immunoSEQ output, filtering matching that applied to full-length reads could not be performed. To assign V/J genes and CDR3, sequences were annotated against IMGT germline references using PyIR, a Python wrapper for IgBLAST v1.9. Reads with weak V/J assignments (E-value above 1e-6), missing CDR3, stop codons, out-of-frame junctions, or ambiguous translated residues were removed. V3J clonotypes were defined as sequences sharing the same inferred V gene, J gene, and CDR3 amino acid sequence. Percentage overlap between repertoires was calculated by dividing the number of shared unique clonotypes by the size of the smaller repertoire. Repertoire richness was assessed with RTK rarefaction, the Chao1 estimator, and Recon v2.1 estimates of unobserved clonotypes. For all TCRbeta clonotypes obtained by the gDNA method from a handful of donors, generation probabilities were computed with OLGA. The table was pulled from immuneACCESS by TCRdb, which kept in-frame rearrangements only. Such tables lose some clones; where checked, under half of the loss comes from unresolved V genes, and the rest has no known cause. V and J calls and clone size are given by that table; D and trimming were obtained from the DNA. In this sample the table shows millions of clones, around nine tenths of which occur a single time. Over 0.12% of the sample lies in the top ten.

The donors were healthy, HIV-negative adults with no recently reported acute infections or vaccinations. All donors were Caucasian adults living in Nashville, Tennessee, USA. CD4+ T cells were enriched through magnetic negative selection, after which naive cells were positively selected on CD45RA and the remaining negative fraction served as the memory subset. Blood was collected by leukapheresis, and PBMCs were isolated by Ficoll-Histopaque density gradient centrifugation and then cryopreserved in liquid nitrogen vapor phase. Analytical flow cytometry was used to check the purity and quantity of each magnetically sorted T cell population. From each sorted fraction, genomic DNA was isolated and quantified by UV absorbance on a Nanodrop 2000c.

This receptor was identified in a man younger than 35 in good health. The sequencing sample was made of naive CD4+ T cells sorted from blood. The sample's cell subset or site label, decoded: CD45RA+ positively selected. The receptor chain draws on TRBV19 and TRBJ2-2; TRBD1 lines up with 11 middle nucleotides. The nucleotide sequence is TGTGCCAGTAGGATGCCGGGACAGGGGGCCGGGGAGCTGTTTTTT. Its amino acids are CASRMPGQGAGELFF.